These 18 T cell receptor beta chains came from one sample sequenced in a study of blood T cell repertoires in COVID-19. Here immunoSEQ multiplex PCR was the method, and the copy in TCRdb shows in-frame clones only, minus some. This sample has some 320,000 clones, with about 90% found just once. Sequenced sample: peripheral blood. The receptor set was obtained from a woman aged 45-59 years who had recovered from COVID-19.

The chain has TRBV5-5 and TRBJ1-5, with 8 bases identical to TRBD1. The V segment lost 1 base and the J segment 5 bases; nucleotides outside the gene matches: 5. Germline lookup yields CDR1 SGHKS and CDR2 YYEKEE (reference sequence). CDR3 length equals 15 residues. The CDR3 sequence: CASSLRTGRDQPQHF. The CDR3 DNA reads as TGTGCCAGCAGCTTGAGGACAGGGAGGGATCAGCCCCAGCATTTT.

This clone has a handful of counts. The chain employs TRBV5-5 and TRBJ2-1; D might be TRBD2 (5 bases). Germline CDR1 SGHKS, CDR2 YYEKEE (reference sequence). CDR3 size: 15 residues. V was clipped by 6 bases and J by 1 base, with 14 bases between them. The CDR3 spells CASTLAFESYNEQFF. CDR3 sequence (DNA): TGTGCCAGCACCCTAGCTTTTGAGTCCTACAATGAGCAGTTCTTC.

The chain employs TRBV5-1 and TRBJ2-3; D perhaps matches TRBD2 (5 bases). Trimming stripped 7 bases from V and 3 bases from J, with 12 bases between. Germline loops: CDR1 SGHRS, CDR2 YFSETQ. The CDR3 covers 13 residues. The CDR3 region is CASSTRGTDTQYF. CDR3 nucleotides: TGCGCCAGCTCCACTCGGGGAACAGATACGCAGTATTTT.

This clone was seen only once. The CDR3 loop is CASSAPGQGWEQYF. As DNA, the CDR3 is TGTGCCAGCAGCGCACCGGGACAGGGCTGGGAGCAGTACTTC. The chain is built from TRBV5-6 and TRBJ2-7; 9 bases are shared with TRBD1. J was trimmed by 7 bases and V by 4 bases; bases with no gene match: 9. In germline, CDR1 is SGHDT, CDR2 YYEEEE. The CDR3 consists of 14 residues.

The CDR3: CASTKDRGGETQYF. The CDR3 DNA is TGTGCCAGCACTAAGGACAGGGGCGGAGAGACCCAGTACTTC. V is TRBV2 and J is TRBJ2-5; 9 bases align to TRBD1. Per the germline V gene, CDR1 is SNHLY and CDR2 is FYNNEI. V was pared by 7 bases and J by 4 bases, with 7 bases of the junction left unmatched. The CDR3 extends over 14 amino acids.

In regard to this clone: Other DNA sequences within the sample encode an identical CDR3. V is TRBV19 and J is TRBJ2-7; 9 bases align to TRBD1. This CDR3 comprises 13 residues. With V trimmed by 4 bases and J by 4 bases, 2 bases remained unmatched. CDR1 LNHDA and CDR2 SQIVND come from the germline V gene (reference sequence). CDR3 DNA sequence: TGTGCCAGTAGTAGGGACAGGGATTACGAGCAGTACTTC. Its translation: CASSRDRDYEQYF. Looking up the rest from reference TRBV19 and TRBJ2-7 gives the full variable domain: DGGITQSPKYLFRKEGQNVTLSCEQNLNHDAMYWYRQDPGQGLRLIYYSQIVNDFQKGDIAEGYSVSREKKESFPLTVTSAQKNPTAFYLCASSRDRDYEQYFGPGTRLTVT.

The genes are TRBV18 and TRBJ2-5; TRBD2 is a possible D gene (5 bases). The CDR3 totals 14 residues. With 3 bases removed from V and 6 bases from J, the gap between germline ends came to 14 bases. Germline CDR1 and CDR2: KGHSH and LQKENI. DNA for the CDR3: TGTGCCAGCTCACCCCCGGGCGGGTTACAGACCCAGTACTTC. It is translated as CASSPPGGLQTQYF. The full variable domain, rest sourced from reference TRBV18 and TRBJ2-5, is NAGVMQNPRHLVRRRGQEARLRCSPMKGHSHVYWYRQLPEEGLKFMVYLQKENIIDESGMPKERFSAEFPKEGPSILRIQQVVRGDSAAYFCASSPPGGLQTQYFGPGTRLLVL.

The chain recombines TRBV7-8 with TRBJ2-2; D is ambiguous. The CDR3 extends over 16 amino acids. CDR1 is SGHVS and CDR2 is FQNEAQ in the germline V gene. V lost 5 bases, J lost 5 bases, and 18 bases lay in between. CDR3 sequence reads: CASSRVEVRVTGELFF. In nucleotides, the CDR3 is TGTGCCAGCAGCCGAGTAGAAGTACGGGTAACCGGGGAGCTGTTTTTT.

The V and J genes are TRBV28 and TRBJ1-3; no firm D call. The CDR3 is 12 residues long. Germline V gene lookup returns CDR1 MDHEN and CDR2 SYDVKM. The V and J ends lost 5 bases and 7 bases respectively, with 9 bases between them. For the CDR3, the DNA is TGTGCCAGCAGTCCGGGAAAGAACACCATATATTTT. Its translation: CASSPGKNTIYF.

V gene TRBV4-3 combines with J gene TRBJ2-3; TRBD2 agrees at 10 bases. CDR1 and CDR2 from the germline V gene are LGHNA and YSLEER. The CDR3 length is 16 residues. With 0 bases clipped from V and 6 bases from J, the junction kept 6 bases outside the gene matches. CDR3 bases: TGCGCCAGCAGCCAAGAGGGGGCACTAGCGGGGGATACGCAGTATTTT. It yields the protein CASSQEGALAGDTQYF.

This chain uses TRBV29-1 with TRBJ1-2; tentative D call: TRBD1 (6 bases). Germline-derived CDR1 and CDR2 are SQVTM and ANQGSEA. Trimming shortened V by 5 bases and J by 4 bases, and 20 bases separated the two germline ends. This CDR3 is 15 amino acids long. CDR3 in amino acids: CSVYSSDSWSYGYTF. The CDR3 DNA sequence: TGCAGCGTTTATTCCTCGGACAGTTGGAGCTATGGCTACACCTTC.

This CDR3 is CASSPDLAGGSLEQFF. As DNA, the CDR3 is TGTGCCAGCAGCCCGGACCTAGCGGGAGGCTCCCTGGAGCAGTTCTTC. The rearrangement joins TRBV5-4 to TRBJ2-1, with 11 bases identical to TRBD2. The CDR3 extends over 16 amino acids. Per germline, CDR1 SGHNT and CDR2 YYREEE (reference sequence). V lost 4 bases to trimming and J lost 10 bases; unmatched junction nucleotides: 13.

The rearrangement uses TRBV6-1 and TRBJ1-2; D is undetermined. Germline CDR1 is MNHNS and CDR2 is SASEGT. The CDR3 has 15 amino acids. With 3 bases removed from V and 5 bases from J, the gap between germline ends came to 16 bases. The CDR3 nucleotides read TGTGCCAGCAGTGAGGGGAGGCCCCTGGGATATGGCTACACCTTC. Its translation: CASSEGRPLGYGYTF.

This clone was seen only once. The rearrangement uses TRBV19 and TRBJ2-3; 7 bases line up with TRBD2. V shed 4 bases and J 2 bases; nucleotides not matched to a gene: 9. The CDR3 extends over 16 amino acids. The germline CDR1 and CDR2 sequences are LNHDA and SQIVND (reference sequence). This CDR3 is CASSTYRGGATDTQYF. CDR3 DNA sequence: TGTGCCAGTAGTACTTATCGCGGGGGAGCCACAGATACGCAGTATTTT. The variable domain in full, completed from reference TRBV19 and TRBJ2-3, reads DGGITQSPKYLFRKEGQNVTLSCEQNLNHDAMYWYRQDPGQGLRLIYYSQIVNDFQKGDIAEGYSVSREKKESFPLTVTSAQKNPTAFYLCASSTYRGGATDTQYFGPGTRLTVL.

V gene TRBV7-2 combines with J gene TRBJ1-6, with D perhaps TRBD1 (5 bases). Trimming removed 3 bases from V and 7 bases from J, with 13 bases in between. The CDR3 sequence is 15 residues long. Germline V gene data show CDR1 as SGHTA and CDR2 as FQGNSA. The DNA for the CDR3 is TGTGCCAGCAGCTTTCCCCCAGGGATGAATTCACCCCTCCACTTT. Translating it yields CASSFPPGMNSPLHF. The entire variable domain, with the rest obtained from reference TRBV7-2 and TRBJ1-6, is as follows: GAGVSQSPSNKVTEKGKDVELRCDPISGHTALYWYRQSLGQGLEFLIYFQGNSAPDKSGLPSDRFSAERTGGSVSTLTIQRTQQEDSAVYLCASSFPPGMNSPLHFGNGTRLTVT.

The chain combines TRBV28 with TRBJ1-2, with D tentatively TRBD1 (5 bases). Trimming took 6 bases from V and 5 from J, leaving 16 bases between them. In germline, CDR1 is MDHEN, CDR2 SYDVKM. CDR3 size: 14 residues. The CDR3 protein is CASRTGGRGYGYTF. The CDR3 DNA sequence: TGTGCCAGCAGGACGGGGGGACGGGGATATGGCTACACCTTC.

J is TRBJ1-3 and V is TRBV29-1, with 9 bases identical to TRBD1. V gave up 8 bases and J gave up 4 bases; unmatched junction bases: 15. CDR3 size: 16 residues. Germline lookup yields CDR1 SQVTM and CDR2 ANQGSEA. This CDR3 reads CSLPGQGLSKGNTIYF. CDR3 DNA sequence: TGCAGCTTACCGGGACAGGGTTTATCGAAAGGAAACACCATATATTTT.

The chain employs TRBV9 and TRBJ2-5, with 9 bases that match TRBD2. V lost 0 bases and J lost 5; bases outside the gene matches: 5. Per the germline V gene, CDR1 is SGDLS and CDR2 is YYNGEE. This CDR3 is built from 15 residues. In nucleotides, the CDR3 is TGTGCCAGCAGCGTAGGAGGGACTAGCAGGGAGACCCAGTACTTC. Its translation is CASSVGGTSRETQYF.